A selection of T cell receptor beta chains follows, all from one sample in a study of cytomegalovirus exposure and HLA in healthy donors. Here immunoSEQ multiplex PCR was the method, and the copy in TCRdb shows in-frame clones only, minus some. The listing records about 55,000 clones. Sequencing was performed on PBMCs. These receptors all stem from a man aged 50 to 59 in good health and CMV-seropositive. Both conserved end residues are part of each CDR3.

TRBJ2-1 13 TRBV5-5 CASSLSTYNEQFF
TRBJ1-2 15 TRBV6-6 CASEGGTGTSDGYTF
TRBJ2-1 15 TRBV7-9 CASRGIRDRYNEQFF
TRBJ1-3 15 TRBV5-1 CASSLDGVSGNTIYF
TRBJ2-5 18 TRBV5-6 CASSLMGSWWGDQETQYF
TRBJ2-6 18 TRBV28 CASSLYWTGSAGANVLTF
TRBJ1-5 18 TRBV4-3 CASSQGLEGQGLHQPQHF
TRBJ1-2 13 TRBV30 CAWSVTEGAGYTF
TRBJ2-7 16 TRBV7-9 CASSSTTSGQYHEQYF
TRBJ1-4 14 TRBV30 CACQSQGGFGKLFF
TRBJ1-5 15 TRBV28 CASSLGTGGFQPQHF
TRBJ1-4 15 TRBV6-1 CASRNWGVANEKLFF
TRBJ2-7 14 TRBV6-5 CASRPGDKTYEQYF
TRBJ2-7 14 TRBV4-3 CASSQDRRGYEQYF
TRBJ1-2 14 TRBV13 CASSFKQGANGYTF
TRBJ2-5 15 TRBV4-1 CASSQGDRVQETQYF
TRBJ2-7 13 TRBV5-5 CASSSQGSNEQYF
TRBJ2-5 15 TRBV6-1 CASSDLGTLQETQYF
TRBJ2-5 18 TRBV11-2 CASSLDRGIEGARGTQYF
TRBJ1-2 14 TRBV4-2 CASSQQGQARGYTF
TRBJ1-1 13 TRBV6-5 CASRKEVGTEAFF
TRBJ2-1 13 TRBV29-1 CSVAGTSYNEQFF
TRBJ2-2 16 TRBV6-5 CASSSRLASNTGELFF
TRBJ2-5 16 TRBV18 CASSQPLAGGAETQYF
TRBJ1-1 15 TRBV9 CASSVEGAPNTEAFF
TRBJ2-1 15 TRBV6-6 CASLNGLAGYNEQFF
TRBJ2-7 15 TRBV11-2 CASSLGLAGVYEQYF
TRBJ2-1 17 TRBV13 CASSLGWGRSSYNEQFF
TRBJ2-2 16 TRBV18 CASSPFLGADTGELFF
TRBJ2-3 13 TRBV27 CASSIGQLDTQYF
TRBJ1-1 15 TRBV7-6 CASSRGTVPDTEAFF
TRBJ1-4 19 TRBV5-4 CASSLWGGTSGATNEKLFF
TRBJ2-7 16 TRBV5-5 CASSSGDGRVRHEQYF
TRBJ2-1 16 TRBV9 CASSVVRAGGRDEQFF
TRBJ2-7 11 TRBV2 CASRAGGEQYF
TRBJ2-1 16 TRBV2 CASSVASGLVVNEQFF